What follows are 9 T cell receptor beta chains derived from one specimen sequenced in a study of T-cell memory formation after mild COVID-19. TCRdb reprocessed the 5' RACE reads via MiXCR and lists one record per CDR3 protein. The table shows roughly 550,000 distinct CDR3 sequences, with approximately 20% occurring only once. The source material was PBMCs or a T cell subset sorted from them (not recorded which). These receptor sequences come from an adult woman who had mild COVID-19 (a few samples of this study predate the infection). Cell type and time point are not known.

In its sample, this clonotype was seen a few times. The chain has TRBV12-3 or TRBV12-4 and TRBJ1-2, with 8 bases identical to TRBD1. This CDR3 comprises 13 residues. Losses at the gene ends were 5 bases for V and 8 bases for J; bases not matched to a gene: 7. CDR3 DNA sequence: TGTGCCAGCAGTGTGACAGGGGCATGGGGCTACACCTTC. It is translated as CASSVTGAWGYTF.

This clonotype was detected only a few times. The chain combines TRBV24-1 with TRBJ2-1; 8 nucleotides line up with TRBD1. The CDR3 contains 19 residues. Losses at the gene ends were 4 bases for V and 0 bases for J; bases not matched to a gene: 13. Germline CDR1 reads KGHDR; CDR2 reads SFDVKD. CDR3 DNA sequence: TGTGCCACCAGTGACGACAGGGGCCACAGCGGTAGCTCCTACAATGAGCAGTTCTTC. Protein product: CATSDDRGHSGSSYNEQFF.

This clonotype was seen a few times. The chain couples TRBV9 to TRBJ2-1, with D possibly called TRBD1 or TRBD2 (5 bases each). The V gene's germline CDR1 is SGDLS and CDR2 YYNGEE. The V gene lost 1 base and the J gene lost 4 bases, with 15 bases spanning the gap. The CDR3 is made up of 16 amino acids. The CDR3 sequence is CASSVRGTPGYNEQFF. The CDR3 DNA sequence: TGTGCCAGCAGCGTAAGAGGGACGCCCGGGTACAATGAGCAGTTCTTC.

This clonotype occurred once. CDR3 DNA: TGTGCCAGCAGCCAAGATGTGACAGGGCTTGGCTACACCTTC. As protein: CASSQDVTGLGYTF. The V call is TRBV4-2, the J call TRBJ1-2; TRBD1 aligns across 7 bases. The J segment lost 7 bases and the V segment lost 0 bases, leaving 5 bases of the junction unmatched. Germline assignment: CDR1 LGHNA and CDR2 YNFKEQ. The CDR3 is 14 amino acids.

This clonotype showed up just a few times. This rearrangement joins TRBV6-5 to TRBJ2-6; the match to TRBD1 covers 7 bases. This CDR3 is 16 amino acids long. Germline V gives CDR1 MNHEY, CDR2 SVGAGI. The trim removed 9 bases at V and 0 bases at J, leaving 8 bases unmatched. The CDR3 sequence: CASTGAPSSGANVLTF. The CDR3 region has the DNA TGTGCCAGTACAGGGGCTCCCAGCTCTGGGGCCAACGTCCTGACTTTC.

Here the CDR3 reads CASSLYGGLVEGEQFF. CDR3 in DNA: TGTGCCAGCAGTTTATATGGCGGGCTAGTCGAAGGGGAGCAGTTCTTC. This chain joins TRBV27 and TRBJ2-1, with D possibly matching TRBD2 (5 bases). CDR3 size: 16 residues. In germline, CDR1 is MNHEY, CDR2 SMNVEV (reference sequence). V lost 1 base and J lost 10, with 20 bases in between.

This clonotype showed up just a few times. The chain links TRBV6-5 to TRBJ2-5; 8 nucleotides align to TRBD2. There are 16 residues in the CDR3. V was pared by 0 bases and J by 4 bases, with 7 bases of the junction left unmatched. The germline CDR1 and CDR2 sequences are MNHEY and SVGAGI. The CDR3 DNA reads as TGTGCCAGCAGTTACTCTAGCGGGGACCCGGTAGAGACCCAGTACTTC. Its protein is CASSYSSGDPVETQYF.

V is TRBV14 and J is TRBJ2-1; D is possibly TRBD2 (6 bases). Germline V lookup: CDR1 SGHDN, CDR2 FVKESK. Deletions cut 6 bases from V and 4 bases from J, with 19 bases between. The CDR3 consists of 16 residues. The CDR3 region has the DNA TGTGCCAGCAGTCACTCAGGACTAAGAAAGTACAATGAGCAGTTCTTC. Protein: CASSHSGLRKYNEQFF. Full variable domain (remainder filled in from reference TRBV14 and TRBJ2-1): EAGVTQFPSHSVIEKGQTVTLRCDPISGHDNLYWYRRVMGKEIKFLLHFVKESKQDESGMPNNRFLAERTGGTYSTLKVQPAELEDSGVYFCASSHSGLRKYNEQFFGPGTRLTVL.

The chain recombines TRBV5-1 with TRBJ2-5; TRBD2 might be the D (6 bases). This CDR3 has 14 residues. V shed 2 bases and J shed 5 bases, with 13 bases lying between them. The germline V gene encodes CDR1 SGHRS and CDR2 YFSETQ. This CDR3 is CASSFSGPWETQYF. CDR3 DNA: TGCGCCAGCAGCTTCAGCGGGCCCTGGGAGACCCAGTACTTC. Full variable domain (rest looked up from reference TRBV5-1 and TRBJ2-5): KAGVTQTPRYLIKTRGQQVTLSCSPISGHRSVSWYQQTPGQGLQFLFEYFSETQRNKGNFPGRFSGRQFSNSRSEMNVSTLELGDSALYLCASSFSGPWETQYFGPGTRLLVL.